Below, 13 T cell receptor beta chains from the same sample are listed, as sequenced in a study of post-analysis software for immune sequencing data. Findings and caveats of the study: Compared with controls, patients had more of about five TRBV segments, including TRBV5-6, TRBV5-1 and TRBV20-1.

Unique molecular identifiers had been added to the TCR beta cDNA libraries. TCRdb reprocessed the PCR reads with MiXCR, giving one entry per CDR3 protein. The sample has 380,000 or so distinct CDR3 sequences; approximately 38% are singletons. Antigens of these TCRs are unknown. The sequencing input was blood. The origin of the receptors is a girl between 10 and 17 years old with multiple sclerosis.

The chain carries TRBV6-2 or TRBV6-3 and TRBJ2-7; maybe TRBD1 (6 bases). The CDR3 extends over 13 amino acids. Trimming cost V 3 bases and J 2 bases, with 8 bases left between them. Per germline, CDR1 MNHEY and CDR2 SVGEGT. CDR3 sequence reads: CASSYNRAYEQYF. CDR3 bases: TGTGCCAGCAGTTATAACAGGGCCTACGAGCAGTACTTC.

The chain combines TRBV11-2 with TRBJ2-5, with D possibly being TRBD1 or TRBD2 (5 bases each). There are 14 residues in the CDR3. Trimming removed 3 bases from V and 7 bases from J, with 15 bases in between. CDR1 is SGHAT, CDR2 FQNNGV, per germline. CDR3 in amino acids: CASSFGDGPRTQYF. CDR3 DNA sequence: TGTGCCAGCAGCTTCGGGGACGGCCCCAGGACCCAGTACTTC. Combining the CDR3 with reference TRBV11-2 and TRBJ2-5 gives the whole variable domain EAGVAQSPRYKIIEKRQSVAFWCNPISGHATLYWYQQILGQGPKLLIQFQNNGVVDDSQLPKDRFSAERLKGVDSTLKIQPAKLEDSAVYLCASSFGDGPRTQYFGPGTRLLVL.

The chain uses TRBV29-1 and TRBJ1-3; D possibly corresponds to TRBD1 (6 bases). Deletions cut 0 bases from V and 0 bases from J, with 9 bases between. This CDR3 has 15 residues. Germline loops: CDR1 SQVTM, CDR2 ANQGSEA. The CDR3 coding sequence is TGCAGCGTTGAAGACGGGACACACTCTGGAAACACCATATATTTT. This sequence encodes CSVEDGTHSGNTIYF.

V is TRBV29-1 and J is TRBJ2-5; D possibly corresponds to TRBD2 (6 bases). Germline loops: CDR1 SQVTM, CDR2 ANQGSEA. The CDR3 spans 13 residues. V shed 6 bases and J shed 8 bases, with 19 bases lying between them. The CDR3 DNA sequence: TGCAGCGTCCGGGGCCAACAAGCGGGCACCCAGTACTTC. Protein: CSVRGQQAGTQYF.

This clonotype showed up just a few times. The V call is TRBV15, the J call TRBJ2-5, with D perhaps matching TRBD2 (6 bases). The germline CDR1 and CDR2 sequences are LNHNV and YYDKDF (reference sequence). The CDR3 contains 15 residues. V gave up 0 bases and J gave up 3 bases, with 11 bases separating them. CDR3 DNA sequence: TGTGCCACCAGCAGAGATAACGCGGGGAAAGAGACCCAGTACTTC. It codes for CATSRDNAGKETQYF.

The V and J genes are TRBV7-8 and TRBJ1-1; D is possibly TRBD1 (5 bases). CDR1 is SGHVS and CDR2 is FQNEAQ in the germline V gene. Trimming pared 0 bases from V and 8 bases from J, leaving 13 bases between. The length of the CDR3 is 14 residues. CDR3 coding DNA: TGTGCCAGCAGCTTAGCCTTAAGGGGAACCGAAGCTTTCTTT. Translated: CASSLALRGTEAFF.

This rearrangement joins TRBV7-2 to TRBJ2-1; 9 bases fit TRBD2. The CDR3 contains 14 residues. Germline lookup yields CDR1 SGHTA and CDR2 FQGNSA. With V trimmed by 8 bases and J by 3 bases, 5 bases remained unmatched. The CDR3 loop is CTSGLAGLYNEQFF. DNA of the CDR3: TGTACCAGCGGTCTAGCGGGGCTCTACAATGAGCAGTTCTTC.

The CDR3 DNA reads TGTGCCAGCAGTTCGACCGGGACAGGGGTCCAGCATTTT. It yields the protein CASSSTGTGVQHF. The rearrangement uses TRBV6-2 or TRBV6-3 and TRBJ1-5; 10 nucleotides line up with TRBD1. CDR1 is MNHEY, CDR2 SVGEGT, per germline. Trimming at V came to 4 bases and at J to 12 bases, leaving 6 bases not matched to a gene. The CDR3 is made up of 13 amino acids.

Concerning this clonotype: The CDR3 ends on some other residue instead of the conserved phenylalanine or tryptophan, so this is likely a read error. V usage is TRBV5-5 and J usage is TRBJ2-1; 11 nucleotides match TRBD2. The assigned J gene may be wrong: the sequence end matches TRBJ2-7 better. Germline V gene data show CDR1 as SGHKS and CDR2 as YYEKEE (reference sequence). CDR3 length equals 19 residues. Here the CDR3 reads CASSLFRTSGSYSYNEQYL. The CDR3 nucleotides are TGTGCCAGCAGCTTATTCCGGACTAGCGGGTCTTACTCCTACAATGAGCAGTACCTC.

As DNA, the CDR3 is TGTGCCAGCAGCAAACTAGGGACTAGCGGGGGTTCAAGCTCCTACGAGCAGTACTTC. Translated: CASSKLGTSGGSSSYEQYF. V gene TRBV21-1 combines with J gene TRBJ2-7; the tabulated D call, TRBD2, remains unverified against the DNA. TRBV21-1 is a pseudogene. This CDR3 spans 19 amino acids.

The rearrangement joins TRBV7-2 to TRBJ2-5; D may be TRBD2 (6 bases). The V gene's germline CDR1 is SGHTA and CDR2 FQGNSA. The CDR3 is 12 amino acids. V lost 5 bases to trimming and J lost 5 bases, with 9 bases between them. The CDR3 DNA is TGTGCCAGCAGCCCTAGCGTGGAGACCCAGTACTTC. Protein product: CASSPSVETQYF.

Written as DNA, the CDR3 is TGTGCCAGCTCATCATCAGTATCAGGGGGGGCCTACAATGAGCAGTTCTTC. This gives the protein CASSSSVSGGAYNEQFF. The V gene is TRBV18, the J gene TRBJ2-1; tentatively, D is TRBD1 or TRBD2 (7 bases each). The V gene's germline CDR1 is KGHSH and CDR2 LQKENI. The length of the CDR3 is 17 residues. Between the trimmed V and J ends, which lost 5 bases and 2 bases, there was a span of 19 bases.

The chain is built from TRBV7-3 and TRBJ2-5; a weak D match, TRBD2 (6 bases). TRBJ2-7 matches the DNA end more closely, so the J call is doubtful. The CDR3 covers 15 residues. Germline loops: CDR1 SGHTA, CDR2 FQGTGA. The CDR3 nucleotides read TGTGCCAGCAGCTTAAGCAGTACGGGGGAAAGCGAGCAGTACTTC. This sequence encodes CASSLSSTGESEQYF.